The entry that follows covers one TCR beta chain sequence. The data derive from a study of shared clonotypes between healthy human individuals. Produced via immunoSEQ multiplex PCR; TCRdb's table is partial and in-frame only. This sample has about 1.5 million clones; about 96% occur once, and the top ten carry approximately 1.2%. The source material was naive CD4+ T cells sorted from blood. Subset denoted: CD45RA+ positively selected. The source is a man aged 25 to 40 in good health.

The CDR3 DNA reads TGTGCCAGCAGTGCCGCAGGCCCCGGGGAGCTGTTTTTT. This sequence encodes CASSAAGPGELFF. This rearrangement joins TRBV28 to TRBJ2-2; no clear D. From germline, CDR1 is MDHEN and CDR2 SYDVKM. The CDR3 length is 13 residues. The V end was cut by 5 bases, the J end by 6 bases, with 10 bases between.